Below are 26 T cell receptor beta chains sequenced from a single sample in a study of blood T cell repertoires in COVID-19. Measured with immunoSEQ multiplex PCR; TCRdb has only the in-frame clones, and not every one. The sample consists of approximately 60,000 clones, approximately 93% of them appearing once. Sequenced input: peripheral blood. All receptors come from a man between 65 and 79 years old with active COVID-19.

This clone was observed a handful of times. The chain joins TRBV12-3 or TRBV12-4 to TRBJ1-2, with a tentative D call TRBD1 (6 bases). V was shortened by 3 bases and J by 2 bases, with 7 bases between the two germline ends. The CDR3 is 13 residues long. CDR3 coding DNA: TGTGCCAGCAGTTTCGGACAGAACTATGGCTACACCTTC. Amino acid sequence: CASSFGQNYGYTF.

V is TRBV29-1 and J is TRBJ2-1; 11 bases map to TRBD1. V shed 4 bases, J shed 7 bases, and the junction held 6 bases outside the gene matches. CDR3 length equals 14 residues. CDR1 SQVTM and CDR2 ANQGSEA come from the germline V gene. Written as DNA, the CDR3 is TGCAGCGTTGTGCTCGGGACAGGGGGGAATGAGCAGTTCTTC. Residues: CSVVLGTGGNEQFF.

This clone was observed once. The chain links TRBV24-1 to TRBJ2-2; 7 bases fit TRBD2. This CDR3 region has 14 residues. CDR1 is KGHDR and CDR2 is SFDVKD in the germline V gene. After removal of 4 bases from V and 5 bases from J, the junction contained 3 bases not matched to a gene. The CDR3 region is CATSDRGETGELFF. CDR3 sequence (DNA): TGTGCCACCAGTGACCGGGGGGAGACCGGGGAGCTGTTTTTT.

The rearrangement links TRBV3-1 (or the pseudogene TRBV3-2) to TRBJ2-1, with TRBD1 matching 7 bases. The ends lost 1 base at V and 3 bases at J; junction bases unmatched: 6. CDR1 and CDR2 from the germline V gene are LGHDT and YNNKEL (reference sequence). This CDR3 region has 16 residues. The chain's CDR3 is CASSQGVGGVYNEQFF. The CDR3 DNA reads TGTGCCAGCAGCCAAGGGGTAGGGGGCGTCTACAATGAGCAGTTCTTC.

The chain links TRBV6-1 to TRBJ1-5; D is uncertain. Germline V gene lookup returns CDR1 MNHNS and CDR2 SASEGT. This CDR3 comprises 16 residues. V dropped 0 bases and J dropped 1 base, with 10 bases sitting between them. CDR3 coding DNA: TGTGCCAGCAGTGAAGCGGCGGGGTTAAGCAATCAGCCCCAGCATTTT. It encodes CASSEAAGLSNQPQHF.

The gene calls are TRBV7-8 and TRBJ1-5; a weak D match, TRBD1 (6 bases). Trimming pared 3 bases from V and 2 bases from J, leaving 17 bases between. The CDR3 contains 17 residues. CDR1 is SGHVS, CDR2 FQNEAQ, per germline. Here the CDR3 reads CASSLGDAGAGNQPQHF. The CDR3 DNA reads as TGTGCCAGCAGCTTGGGAGACGCAGGGGCCGGCAATCAGCCCCAGCATTTT.

The chain uses TRBV4-1 and TRBJ1-1; TRBD1 agrees at 7 bases. J lost 1 base, V lost 4 bases, and 6 bases had no gene match. The CDR3 has 15 amino acids. The germline CDR1 and CDR2 sequences are MGHRA and YSYEKL. The CDR3, as DNA: TGCGCCAGCAGCCGACAAACAGGGGAGAACACTGAAGCTTTCTTT. Its protein product is CASSRQTGENTEAFF.

This chain links TRBV15 with TRBJ1-1; 7 bases line up with TRBD1. The CDR3 is 15 residues long. V dropped 5 bases and J dropped 3; count of bases not matched to a gene: 9. Per germline, CDR1 LNHNV and CDR2 YYDKDF (reference sequence). CDR3 sequence (DNA): TGTGCCACCAGCCCCAAGGACAGGTTTGACACTGAAGCTTTCTTT. Protein sequence: CATSPKDRFDTEAFF.

This sequence joins TRBV3-1 (or the pseudogene TRBV3-2) and TRBJ2-7; 9 nucleotides line up with TRBD1. Trimming at V came to 1 base and at J to 4 bases, leaving 5 bases not matched to a gene. Germline CDR1 LGHDT, CDR2 YNNKEL (reference sequence). This CDR3 has 15 residues. The CDR3 reads CASSQGTGARYEQYV. The CDR3 DNA reads TGTGCCAGCAGCCAAGGGACAGGGGCGCGGTACGAGCAGTACGTC.

V is TRBV29-1 and J is TRBJ1-1; D not certain. V was cut by 2 bases and J by 4 bases, with 14 bases left in between. The CDR3 has 14 amino acids. Per the germline V gene, CDR1 is SQVTM and CDR2 is ANQGSEA. The DNA for the CDR3 is TGCAGCGTTGAACTGCAGTGGAGAGGCACTGAAGCTTTCTTT. Amino acid sequence: CSVELQWRGTEAFF. Using reference TRBV29-1 and TRBJ1-1 for the parts outside the CDR3, the full variable domain is SAVISQKPSRDICQRGTSLTIQCQVDSQVTMMFWYRQQPGQSLTLIATANQGSEATYESGFVIDKFPISRPNLTFSTLTVSNMSPEDSSIYLCSVELQWRGTEAFFGQGTRLTVV.

The chain combines TRBV3-1 (or the pseudogene TRBV3-2) with TRBJ2-1, with TRBD1 matching over 7 bases. J was trimmed by 2 bases and V by 5 bases; bases with no gene match: 6. This CDR3 is built from 15 residues. Looked up from germline, CDR1 is LGHDT and CDR2 is YNNKEL (reference sequence). In DNA form, the CDR3 reads TGTGCCAGCAGCTCACGCAGGGGGACCTACAATGAGCAGTTCTTC. Translating gives CASSSRRGTYNEQFF.

This chain connects TRBV5-3 to TRBJ1-5, with D tentatively TRBD1 (5 bases). TRBV5-3 is an ORF, with its function uncertain. The CDR3 is 16 amino acids. Trimming removed 4 bases from V and 3 bases from J, with 17 bases in between. This chain's CDR3 is CARSGGTGSSNQPQHF. The CDR3 DNA follows: TGTGCCAGAAGCGGTGGCACAGGCTCGTCCAATCAGCCCCAGCATTTT.

V usage is TRBV27 and J usage is TRBJ1-5; 9 nucleotides line up with TRBD1. The CDR3 consists of 18 residues. Trimming cost V 2 bases and J 0 bases; bases outside gene matches: 8. Germline values: CDR1 MNHEY, CDR2 SMNVEV (reference sequence). The CDR3 here is CASSLAYRGPGSNQPQHF. The CDR3, as DNA: TGTGCCAGCAGTTTAGCGTACAGGGGGCCAGGTAGCAATCAGCCCCAGCATTTT.

The V call is TRBV9, the J call TRBJ1-1, with TRBD1 as a possible D gene (5 bases). Trimming left V 4 bases short and J 1 base short, with 17 bases between. The CDR3 sequence is 16 residues long. Germline lookup yields CDR1 SGDLS and CDR2 YYNGEE. The CDR3 DNA follows: TGTGCCAGCAGCCCACAACATCTTACAGGGAACACTGAAGCTTTCTTT. It codes for CASSPQHLTGNTEAFF.

The V gene is TRBV5-1, the J gene TRBJ2-3; the D is unclear. This CDR3 comprises 12 residues. Germline CDR1 reads SGHRS; CDR2 reads YFSETQ. The ends were cut back, 1 base at V and 2 bases at J, with 2 bases in the middle. The CDR3, as DNA: TGCGCCAGCAGCTTGCTCACAGATACGCAGTATTTT. As protein: CASSLLTDTQYF.

This clone was seen only a few times. This sequence joins TRBV6-4 and TRBJ2-1; 8 bases map to TRBD1. The V segment lost 6 bases and the J segment 6 bases; nucleotides outside the gene matches: 4. Per germline, CDR1 MRHNA and CDR2 SNTAGT. CDR3 length equals 13 residues. The chain's CDR3 is CASRRTGSNEQFF. The CDR3, as DNA: TGTGCCAGCAGGAGGACAGGGAGCAATGAGCAGTTCTTC.

The gene calls are TRBV9 and TRBJ1-2; TRBD1 aligns across 8 bases. The CDR3 is 15 amino acids. Per the germline V gene, CDR1 is SGDLS and CDR2 is YYNGEE. Trimming cost V 2 bases and J 4 bases; bases outside gene matches: 7. The CDR3 protein is CASSVGTGRGYGYTF. CDR3 nucleotides: TGTGCCAGCAGCGTTGGGACAGGTCGGGGCTATGGCTACACCTTC.

This clone was observed a single time. The gene calls are TRBV9 and TRBJ2-3; TRBD2 matches at 8 bases. The junction had 11 bases not matched to a gene; V was cut back by 4 bases and J by 4 bases. The CDR3 runs to 16 residues. Germline V CDR1 and CDR2: SGDLS, YYNGEE. The CDR3 DNA follows: TGTGCCAGCAGCTCCCTAGGCGGGGGGACTCCAGATACGCAGTATTTT. Amino acids: CASSSLGGGTPDTQYF.

This clone appeared once. The genes are TRBV6-5 and TRBJ2-7; TRBD1 aligns across 8 bases. V trimming: 5 bases; J trimming: 3 bases; junction bases outside the gene matches: 9. The germline gives CDR1 MNHEY, CDR2 SVGAGI. The CDR3 consists of 15 residues. The CDR3 DNA reads as TGTGCCAGCAGTAAGGACAGGGAAGTTAACTACGAGCAGTACTTC. Translated, it gives CASSKDREVNYEQYF.

The rearrangement joins TRBV5-8 to TRBJ2-7; 9 nucleotides match TRBD2. Germline V gene lookup returns CDR1 SGHTS and CDR2 YDEGEE. J was trimmed by 3 bases and V by 2 bases; bases with no gene match: 0. This CDR3 is built from 13 residues. CDR3 coding DNA: TGTGCCAGCAGCTTTAGCGGGGGCTACGAGCAGTACTTC. Protein: CASSFSGGYEQYF.

This chain uses TRBV18 with TRBJ1-6, with 10 bases matching TRBD1. This CDR3 is built from 17 residues. The junction had 10 bases not matched to a gene; V was cut back by 6 bases and J by 5 bases. Germline CDR1 is KGHSH and CDR2 is LQKENI. The CDR3 spells CASSRRGTGDNNSPLHF. Here the CDR3 DNA reads TGTGCCAGCTCCCGGCGGGGGACAGGGGATAATAATTCACCCCTCCACTTT.

This clone was seen once. The chain has TRBV2 and TRBJ1-4; no clear D. Deletions cut 8 bases from V and 3 bases from J, with 10 bases between. From germline, CDR1 is SNHLY and CDR2 FYNNEI. The CDR3 covers 13 residues. CDR3 DNA sequence: TGTGCCAGCCAGTTCTTTGCTAATGAAAAACTGTTTTTT. This translates into CASQFFANEKLFF. Full variable domain (remainder filled in from reference TRBV2 and TRBJ1-4): EPEVTQTPSHQVTQMGQEVILRCVPISNHLYFYWYRQILGQKVEFLVSFYNNEISEKSEIFDDQFSVERPDGSNFTLKIRSTKLEDSAMYFCASQFFANEKLFFGSGTQLSVL.

The chain links TRBV7-8 to TRBJ2-7; D is possibly TRBD2 (6 bases). The V gene's germline CDR1 is SGHVS and CDR2 FQNEAQ. The V end was cut by 4 bases, the J end by 2 bases, with 24 bases between. The CDR3 contains 18 residues. For the CDR3, the DNA is TGTGCCAGCAGCTCGGCCCCCTTCTGGGCGGGGACCACCTACGAGCAGTACTTC. The encoded protein is CASSSAPFWAGTTYEQYF. The entire variable domain, with the rest obtained from reference TRBV7-8 and TRBJ2-7, is as follows: GAGVSQSPRYKVAKRGQDVALRCDPISGHVSLFWYQQALGQGPEFLTYFQNEAQLDKSGLPSDRFFAERPEGSVSTLKIQRTQQEDSAVYLCASSSAPFWAGTTYEQYFGPGTRLTVT.

The chain is built from TRBV10-3 and TRBJ1-6; 9 positions agree with TRBD1. The CDR3 length is 14 residues. V gave up 6 bases and J gave up 7 bases; unmatched junction bases: 4. Germline V gene sequence: CDR1 ENHRY, CDR2 SYGVKD. The CDR3 reads CAIRTGGMNSPLHF. The CDR3 region has the DNA TGTGCCATCAGGACAGGGGGTATGAATTCACCCCTCCACTTT.

The chain carries TRBV11-2 and TRBJ1-1; 8 bases line up with TRBD1. The CDR3 has 13 amino acids. Per germline, CDR1 SGHAT and CDR2 FQNNGV. V was pared by 8 bases and J by 7 bases, with 9 bases of the junction left unmatched. This CDR3 is CASGQGKLIEAFF. In nucleotides, the CDR3 is TGTGCCAGCGGACAGGGCAAGTTAATTGAAGCTTTCTTT.

The chain employs TRBV5-1 and TRBJ2-1, with 9 bases identical to TRBD2. Germline V gene sequence: CDR1 SGHRS, CDR2 YFSETQ. The CDR3 is 15 amino acids. V lost 4 bases to trimming and J lost 7 bases; unmatched junction nucleotides: 9. Here the CDR3 DNA reads TGCGCCAGCAGCATAGGGGGACTAGCCCAAAATGAGCAGTTCTTC. Protein product: CASSIGGLAQNEQFF.